This T cell receptor (beta chain) was profiled in a study of T cell clonotyping in hematopoietic cell transplantation. Measured with immunoSEQ multiplex PCR; TCRdb has only the in-frame clones, and not every one. The sample records approximately 70,000 clones, roughly 93% being singletons. Per the germline V gene, CDR1 is SQVTM and CDR2 is ANQGSEA. The trim removed 4 bases at V and 1 base at J, leaving 9 bases unmatched. The CDR3 consists of 16 residues. The receptor was isolated from a man aged 45-65 years in good health. Some clones in this sample may be carry-over from other donors' samples. The material sequenced was peripheral blood mononuclear cells. The gene calls are TRBV29-1 and TRBJ2-5; 10 positions agree with TRBD1. The CDR3 DNA sequence: TGCAGCGTTGCAGTGACAGGGGGCTTCCCCCAAGAGACCCAGTACTTC. Amino acid sequence: CSVAVTGGFPQETQYF.